Listed below are T cell receptor beta chains from one sample, sequenced in a study of OX40 agonist ivuxolimab in advanced cancers. Assay used: immunoSEQ multiplex PCR; TCRdb lists only in-frame clones, some missing. Of 40,000 or so clones detected, roughly 91% appear once; the ten largest clones hold around 13%. The specimen was CD4+ or CD8+ T cells sorted from blood, collected in a trial of the OX40 agonist ivuxolimab. The receptor source for this set is an adult with an advanced solid tumor such as melanoma, head and neck, liver or kidney cancer. Each CDR3 is given without its conserved first and last residue.

TRBJ2-7	TRBV7-8	ASSWGEGWEQY
TRBJ1-1	TRBV11-2	ASTLQQNTEAF
TRBJ1-1	TRBV7-9	ASSPRLKGTEAF
TRBJ2-2	TRBV6-4	ASSDGNTGELF
TRBJ2-1	TRBV30	AWSSGGEQF
TRBJ1-2	TRBV6-5	ASSYSLDSNYGYT
TRBJ2-1	TRBV10-3	ASAPSGATYNEQF
TRBJ2-2	TRBV5-6	ASSLFPGTGDPGELF
TRBJ2-1	TRBV13	ASSSGLAYNEQF
TRBJ1-2	TRBV7-9	ASSPGGAGVGGYT
TRBJ1-1	TRBV6-1	ASSEARIWGTEAF
TRBJ2-7	TRBV27	ASSLLAGFSYEQY
TRBJ1-5	TRBV28	ASSSGTEDRQPQH
TRBJ2-7	TRBV4-1	ASSQDYHSGGEPYEQY
TRBJ2-7	TRBV5-5	ASSEPDRGLSSYEQY
TRBJ1-1	TRBV13	ASSLSREAF
TRBJ1-4	TRBV10-3	AISGANPNEKLF